The clone carrying this T cell receptor (beta chain) showed up just a few times. What it recognizes is unknown. Each donor was a healthy Caucasian individual from Russia, aged about 6 to 95. Primers used in a second PCR of roughly 6 to 11 cycles were a sample-barcoded 5' primer and a J-beta primer mix. TCRdb re-analysed the 5' RACE reads in MiXCR, keeping a single row per CDR3 protein. Of about 1.8 million distinct CDR3 sequences listed, 49% are singletons. The data are from a study of blood T cells in healthy people across ages. Study-wide results and limits: The percentage of naive T cells correlated strongly with TCR beta diversity. The authors considered diversity estimates from one million T cells to be underestimates.

The CDR3 totals 12 residues. The germline gives CDR1 SGDLS, CDR2 YYNGEE. The V and J ends lost 0 bases and 7 bases respectively, with 7 bases between them. The sample was blood. The chain combines TRBV9 with TRBJ1-2; no clear D gene. The TCR was taken from a woman between 40 and 50 years old in good health. The CDR3 loop reads CASSVGEVGYTF. CDR3 DNA: TGTGCCAGCAGCGTAGGAGAAGTTGGCTACACCTTC.